This TCR delta chain was identified in a study of gamma-delta chains in newborns, infants, children. Study details: Innate gammadelta T cells reportedly expand polyclonally right after birth, driven by microbial exposure, per the title.

TCRdb re-called the reads via CATT. The sample lists about 15,000 delta-chain clones; roughly 7% were seen once. This clone was counted a few times. This CDR3 has 19 amino acids. In germline, CDR1 is GEAIGNYY, CDR2 EKD. Trimming shortened V by 0 bases and J by 0 bases, and 14 bases separated the two germline ends. The material sequenced was blood. The receptor's source is a child who was a newborn, infant or young child, either healthy, febrile or measles-vaccinated (not recorded which). The rearrangement joins TRDV2 to TRDJ3; D is possibly TRDD3 (6 bases). Here the CDR3 reads CACDTPGVRSSWDTRQMFF. CDR3 in DNA: TGTGCCTGTGACACCCCTGGGGTTCGCAGCTCCTGGGACACCCGACAGATGTTTTTC.